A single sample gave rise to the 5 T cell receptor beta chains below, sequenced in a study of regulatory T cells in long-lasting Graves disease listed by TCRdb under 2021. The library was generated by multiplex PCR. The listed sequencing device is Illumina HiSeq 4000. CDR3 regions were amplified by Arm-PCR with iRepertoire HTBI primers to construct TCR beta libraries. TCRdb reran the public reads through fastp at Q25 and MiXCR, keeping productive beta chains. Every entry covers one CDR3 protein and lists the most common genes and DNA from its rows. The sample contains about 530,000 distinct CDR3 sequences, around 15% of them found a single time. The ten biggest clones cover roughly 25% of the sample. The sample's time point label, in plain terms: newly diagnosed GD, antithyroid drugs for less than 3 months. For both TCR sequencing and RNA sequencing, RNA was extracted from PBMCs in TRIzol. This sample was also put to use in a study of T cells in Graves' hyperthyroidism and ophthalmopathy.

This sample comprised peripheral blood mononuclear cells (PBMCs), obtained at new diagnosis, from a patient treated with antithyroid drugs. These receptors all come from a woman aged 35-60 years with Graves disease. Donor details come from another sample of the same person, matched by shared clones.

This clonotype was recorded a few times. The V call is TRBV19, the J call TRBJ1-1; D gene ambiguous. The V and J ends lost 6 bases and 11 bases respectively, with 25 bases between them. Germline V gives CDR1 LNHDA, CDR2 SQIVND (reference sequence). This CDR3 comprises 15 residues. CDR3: CASSPGGRSIKNAFF. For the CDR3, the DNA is TGTGCCAGTAGCCCCGGAGGCAGATCCATCAAAAATGCTTTCTTT.

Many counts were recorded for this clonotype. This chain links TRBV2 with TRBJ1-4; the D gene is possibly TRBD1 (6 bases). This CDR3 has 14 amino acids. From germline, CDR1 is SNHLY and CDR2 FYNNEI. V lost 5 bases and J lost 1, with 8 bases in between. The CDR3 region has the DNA TGTGCCAGCAGTCAACAGGGAACTAATGAAAAACTGTTTTTT. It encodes CASSQQGTNEKLFF. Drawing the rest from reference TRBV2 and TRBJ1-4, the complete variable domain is EPEVTQTPSHQVTQMGQEVILRCVPISNHLYFYWYRQILGQKVEFLVSFYNNEISEKSEIFDDQFSVERPDGSNFTLKIRSTKLEDSAMYFCASSQQGTNEKLFFGSGTQLSVL.

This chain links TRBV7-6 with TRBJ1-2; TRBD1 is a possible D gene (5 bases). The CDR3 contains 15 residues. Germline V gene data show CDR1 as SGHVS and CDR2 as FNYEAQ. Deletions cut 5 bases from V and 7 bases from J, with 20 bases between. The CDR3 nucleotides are TGTGCCAGCAGCGCACAGGTTGCTTCGAGTGGTGGCTACACCTTC. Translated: CASSAQVASSGGYTF.

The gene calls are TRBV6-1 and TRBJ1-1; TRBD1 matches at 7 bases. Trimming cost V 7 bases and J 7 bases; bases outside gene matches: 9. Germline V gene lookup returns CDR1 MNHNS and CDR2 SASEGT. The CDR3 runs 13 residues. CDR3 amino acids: CASTPTTGVEAFF. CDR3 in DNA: TGTGCCAGCACCCCCACAACAGGGGTTGAAGCTTTCTTT.

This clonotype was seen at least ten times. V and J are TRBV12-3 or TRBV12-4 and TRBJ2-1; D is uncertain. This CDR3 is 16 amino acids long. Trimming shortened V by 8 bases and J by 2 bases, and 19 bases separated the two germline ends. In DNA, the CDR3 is TGTGCCAGCGTGCCTCATGCCGGGTTTCCCTACAATGAGCAGTTCTTC. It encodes CASVPHAGFPYNEQFF.